The text below deals with one T cell receptor beta chain. Its matching antigen is unknown. The germline V gene has CDR1 ENHRY and CDR2 SYGVKD. Losses at the gene ends were 6 bases for V and 14 bases for J; bases not matched to a gene: 10. This CDR3 is built from 13 residues. This sample is part of a study of blood T cell dynamics during melanoma immunotherapy. For the study at large: Standard first-line treatment here was pembrolizumab or nivolumab plus ipilimumab in metastatic melanoma.

Study-wide results and limits: PBMC repertoires of eventual disease-control patients split at W3 into clonality or diversity gains.

As for time point: pre-treatment baseline. Patients with prior systemic cancer treatment, concomitant immunosuppressants, or other active malignancies were excluded. Each bulk PBMC sample had approximately 350 ng DNA loaded. Generated by immunoSEQ multiplex PCR, the TCRdb table keeps only in-frame clones and is missing some. The sample records approximately 17,000 clones, approximately 91% being singletons. This sample comprised blood, obtained from a patient treated with checkpoint blockade. This receptor was identified in a human donor with melanoma. The V and J genes are TRBV10-3 and TRBJ2-1; 10 bases line up with TRBD2. The DNA for the CDR3 is TGTGCCATCAGCGACATAGCGGGAGGCCCGGAGTTCTTC. Residues: CAISDIAGGPEFF.